Listed below are T cell receptor beta chains from one sample, sequenced in a study of blood T cell repertoires in COVID-19. Clones were read by immunoSEQ multiplex PCR, and TCRdb kept only the in-frame ones, dropping some. The data contain roughly 250,000 clones, 81% of them singletons. Sequenced input: peripheral blood. Receptors were obtained from a woman between 55 and 75 years old with active or convalescent COVID-19. The CDR3 runs from the conserved cysteine through the conserved F or W. Fields, in order: J gene, V gene, D gene, clone size, CDR3 DNA, CDR3 protein. The D gene is left open where the match is weak. Rows may omit the clone size; those that give it use once, few, many or a size class.

>TRBJ2-6|TRBV10-3|-|once
TGTGCCATCAGTGGAGGGGGGAGGGCTGGGGCCAACGTCCTGACTTTC
CAISGGGRAGANVLTF
>TRBJ2-5|TRBV11-2|-|-
TGTGCCAGCAGCCTCGGCTCGGGGTATACCGCGGAGACCCAGTACTTC
CASSLGSGYTAETQYF
>TRBJ2-7|TRBV9|TRBD1|-
TGTGCCAGCAGCGAGGGGGACAGGCCCGCTCCTAACGAGCAGTACTTC
CASSEGDRPAPNEQYF
>TRBJ2-1|TRBV9|TRBD2|-
TGTGCCAGCAGCGAGAGGGCCGGGACTAGCTTCCCGAGCTCCTACAATGAGCAGTTCTTC
CASSERAGTSFPSSYNEQFF
>TRBJ2-3|TRBV2|TRBD2|-
TGTGCCAGCAGTACCACTAGCGGGGGGGGCGATACGCAGTATTTT
CASSTTSGGGDTQYF
>TRBJ1-2|TRBV12-3/TRBV12-4|TRBD1|-
TGTGCCAGCAGTTGGACAGGGGCCGGCTACACCTTC
CASSWTGAGYTF
>TRBJ1-2|TRBV4-3|TRBD1|-
TGCGCCAGCAGCCCGACCTACAGGGGCTATGGCTACACCTTC
CASSPTYRGYGYTF
>TRBJ2-2|TRBV2|TRBD1|-
TGTGCCAGCAGTCTGTGGACAGGGGGCCAGATGAACACCGGGGAGCTGTTTTTT
CASSLWTGGQMNTGELFF
>TRBJ2-1|TRBV11-3|TRBD2|-
TGTGCCAGCAGTCCGACTAGCGGGGGCTTGGATGAGCAGTTCTTC
CASSPTSGGLDEQFF
>TRBJ2-5|TRBV4-3|TRBD1|-
TGCGCCAGCAGCCAACAAGCCTGGGGACAGGTCCCGGAGACCCAGTACTTC
CASSQQAWGQVPETQYF
>TRBJ1-6|TRBV5-5|TRBD1|-
TGTGCCAGCAGCTTGGCCCCGGGACAGGGCTCTATTTCCCTCCACTTT
CASSLAPGQGSISLHF
>TRBJ2-2|TRBV18|TRBD2|once
TGTGCCAGCTCACCAAGTCTCCCCCGACCAGCGGGGGGGCCGAGCACCGGGGAGCTGTTTTTT
CASSPSLPRPAGGPSTGELFF
>TRBJ2-7|TRBV5-8|-|-
TGTGCCAGCAGCCCTGGACAGAGCGAGCAGTACTTC
CASSPGQSEQYF
>TRBJ2-1|TRBV9|TRBD2|few
TGTGCCAGCAGCCCCACAGGACTAGCGGGGGGAAATGAGCAGTTCTTC
CASSPTGLAGGNEQFF
>TRBJ1-1|TRBV6-1|-|few
TGTGCCAGCAGTGAAATTGGGTACAGGGTGATCTTT
CASSEIGYRVIF
>TRBJ1-4|TRBV10-3|TRBD1|-
TGTGCCACCAAGGACAGGTTCTCAACTAATGAAAAACTGTTTTTT
CATKDRFSTNEKLFF
>TRBJ2-7|TRBV4-2|TRBD2|-
TGTGCCAGCAGCCACGGACTAGCGGGGGGGCCCAGAGGCTACGAGCAGTACTTC
CASSHGLAGGPRGYEQYF
>TRBJ2-1|TRBV4-1|TRBD2|-
TGCGCCAGCAGCCGATCCTCCGGACTAGGGTTCGATGAGCAGTTCTTC
CASSRSSGLGFDEQFF
>TRBJ2-1|TRBV7-3|TRBD2|-
TGTGCCAGCAGCTTATTTACGCGGGGGGAGCAGTTCTTC
CASSLFTRGEQFF
>TRBJ2-2|TRBV7-6|TRBD1|-
TGTGCCAGCAGCTTAGCACAGGGGGCGTCCGGGGAGCTGTTTTTT
CASSLAQGASGELFF
>TRBJ1-6|TRBV27|-|-
TGTGCCAGCAGTTTAACCAGACGCCGAGGCATAGATTCACCCCTCCACTTT
CASSLTRRRGIDSPLHF
>TRBJ1-1|TRBV5-1|-|-
TGCGCCAGCAGCTTGACAGGAAATCTCCCCACTGAAGCTTTCTTT
CASSLTGNLPTEAFF
>TRBJ1-1|TRBV15|TRBD1|-
TGTGCCACCAGCAGCAATAAGGGGGCGCGAAACACTGAAGCTTTCTTT
CATSSNKGARNTEAFF
>TRBJ1-2|TRBV9|TRBD1|-
TGTGCCAGCAGCGCAAACCGGGACAGGGTGCTTTATGGCTACACCTTC
CASSANRDRVLYGYTF
>TRBJ1-4|TRBV12-5|-|-
TGTGCTAGTGGTTTGGGAGACGGGGGGTTTAATGAAAAACTGTTTTTT
CASGLGDGGFNEKLFF
>TRBJ1-2|TRBV7-9|TRBD1|-
TGTGCCGGCCTGAGACAGGGGGTAGGTGGCTACACCTTC
CAGLRQGVGGYTF
>TRBJ2-3|TRBV5-1|TRBD2|once
TGCGCCAGCAGCTTAGCGCGGGGGGGCTGGACAGATACGCAGTATTTT
CASSLARGGWTDTQYF
>TRBJ1-4|TRBV5-4|-|once
TGTGCCAGCAGCCAGCGCGGGGCGGTGCGGGAAAAACTGTTTTTT
CASSQRGAVREKLFF
>TRBJ1-3|TRBV3-1/TRBV3-2|TRBD1|few
TGTGCCAGCAGCCTTCAACCCGGACAGGCTGCGGGAAACACCATATATTTT
CASSLQPGQAAGNTIYF
>TRBJ1-2|TRBV7-3|-|once
TGTGCCAGCAGCGAGGACAACGACATATATGGCTACACCTTC
CASSEDNDIYGYTF
>TRBJ1-1|TRBV19|TRBD1|-
TGTGCCAGCCGCTGGGGGACAGGCGTCACTGAAGCTTTCTTT
CASRWGTGVTEAFF
>TRBJ2-2|TRBV5-8|TRBD1|-
TGTGCCAGCAGCCTACACAGGGGGCGGGGGTCGGCCGGGGAGCTGTTTTTT
CASSLHRGRGSAGELFF
>TRBJ2-3|TRBV6-6|TRBD2|-
TGTGCCAGCAGTTACCCGCGAGCGGGGGCCCCGGATACGCAGTATTTT
CASSYPRAGAPDTQYF
>TRBJ2-5|TRBV7-2|TRBD2|-
TGTGCCAGCAGCTTAGAGACTAGCGGGGTGAAGACCCAGTACTTC
CASSLETSGVKTQYF
>TRBJ1-2|TRBV7-3|-|-
TGTGCCAGCAGCCTCTACAGGGCTGTGGGTGGCTACACCTTC
CASSLYRAVGGYTF
>TRBJ1-4|TRBV2|TRBD1|-
TGTGCCAGCAAGAGGGGGCATAATGAAAAACTGTTTTTT
CASKRGHNEKLFF
>TRBJ1-1|TRBV30|TRBD1|-
TGTGCCTGGACTCTGAGAGGGCAGGGGGCGAACACTGAAGCTTTCTTT
CAWTLRGQGANTEAFF
>TRBJ1-6|TRBV19|-|few
TGTGCCAGTAGTGTGACAGGCCTAAATTCACCCCTCCACTTT
CASSVTGLNSPLHF
>TRBJ1-1|TRBV29-1|TRBD1|once
TGCAGCGTTACACAGGGGCCAGACACTGAAGCTTTCTTT
CSVTQGPDTEAFF
>TRBJ2-3|TRBV7-9|-|-
TGTGCCAGCAGCTCAATTAGGCAGGGCGGCACAGATACGCAGTATTTT
CASSSIRQGGTDTQYF
>TRBJ1-2|TRBV18|TRBD1|few
TGTGCCAGCTCACAGGGGGCCGACTATGGCTACACCTTC
CASSQGADYGYTF
>TRBJ1-2|TRBV6-1|TRBD1|-
TGTGCCAGCAGTGCACCCGGGACAGGGGCTACCCCTTCCTATGGCTACACCTTC
CASSAPGTGATPSYGYTF
>TRBJ2-1|TRBV6-4|TRBD1|-
TGTGCCAGCAGTGACTCGGGACAGAGCTCCTACAATGAGCAGTTCTTC
CASSDSGQSSYNEQFF
>TRBJ2-7|TRBV5-6|-|-
TGTGCCAGCAGCGCGCCCGGGACTCCAGTTCCCTACGAGCAGTACTTC
CASSAPGTPVPYEQYF
>TRBJ2-6|TRBV4-1|-|-
TGCGCCAGCAGCCAAGCCCTCAGGGGTCCTTACTCTGGGGCCAACGTCCTGACTTTC
CASSQALRGPYSGANVLTF
>TRBJ2-7|TRBV10-3|TRBD1|-
TGTGCCATCAGTGGAAAACAGGGGTTTCTTAGCCCCGAGCAGTACTTC
CAISGKQGFLSPEQYF
>TRBJ2-5|TRBV11-2|TRBD2|-
TGTGCCAGCAGCTTAGATCTAGCGGGGGGACTTGAGACCCAGTACTTC
CASSLDLAGGLETQYF
>TRBJ1-5|TRBV6-5|TRBD1|-
TGTGCCACAATTACAGGGGGCAGGCAGCCCCAGCATTTT
CATITGGRQPQHF
>TRBJ2-3|TRBV10-3|-|-
TGTGCCACGAATGCGGATGCGGATACGCAGTATTTT
CATNADADTQYF
>TRBJ1-1|TRBV7-2|-|once
TGTGCCAGCGGGGGGTGGGGCACTGAAGCTTTCTTT
CASGGWGTEAFF
>TRBJ2-7|TRBV6-5|-|-
TGTGCCAGCAGCCACTCAAACGAGCAGTACTTC
CASSHSNEQYF
>TRBJ1-2|TRBV7-3|-|-
TGTGCCAGCAGCTTAACGGGCCGGGAGGGCTACACCTTC
CASSLTGREGYTF
>TRBJ1-2|TRBV9|-|-
TGTGCCAGCAGCGCAACATTACAGGGAAACTATGGCTACACCTTC
CASSATLQGNYGYTF
>TRBJ2-7|TRBV5-1|TRBD1|many
TGCGCCAGCAGAACTTACCCGGGACAGGAGTTATACGAGCAGTACTTC
CASRTYPGQELYEQYF
>TRBJ1-6|TRBV7-6|-|-
TGTGCCAGCAGCTCGGTGGGGGGGCCTGGGGATAATTCACCCCTCCACTTT
CASSSVGGPGDNSPLHF
>TRBJ1-1|TRBV3-1/TRBV3-2|TRBD1|-
TGTGCCAGCAGGACAGGGGGTTCAAGGACTGAAGCTTTCTTT
CASRTGGSRTEAFF
>TRBJ2-3|TRBV4-1|-|-
TGCGCCAGCAGCCAAGAGTCGAGGGATACGCAGTATTTT
CASSQESRDTQYF
>TRBJ1-4|TRBV20-1|-|-
TGCAGTGCTAGTCGCGCATCGGGTGGCATCACTAATGAAAAACTGTTTTTT
CSASRASGGITNEKLFF
>TRBJ2-3|TRBV5-1|-|-
TGCGCCAGCAGCTTGGGGGGGCCCCGCACAGATACGCAGTATTTT
CASSLGGPRTDTQYF